This entry lists 4 T cell receptor beta chains sequenced from one sample in a study of blood T cell repertoires in COVID-19 (dated by TCRdb to 2018 to 2020). The library was made by the immunoSEQ multiplex PCR assay. TCRdb mirrors the immuneACCESS table, restricted to in-frame sequences. Some clones are absent from its copies; in checked studies, under half trace to an unresolved V gene, and the reason for the others is unknown. Recorded for this sample are approximately 300,000 clones; about 85% of them occurred a single time. The leading ten clones occupy around 6% of the sample. Sequenced sample: PBMCs or T cells enriched from blood (not recorded which). The receptors stem from a woman in her 30s who had recovered from COVID-19.

Only one count was recorded for this clone. This sequence joins TRBV19 and TRBJ1-1, with D hard to call. CDR1 is LNHDA and CDR2 is SQIVND in the germline V gene (reference sequence). With 1 base removed from V and 4 bases from J, the gap between germline ends came to 13 bases. The CDR3 sequence is 15 residues long. The CDR3 spells CASSIAAGVGTEAFF. For the CDR3, the DNA is TGTGCCAGTAGTATAGCGGCGGGCGTGGGCACTGAAGCTTTCTTT.

The sample holds one count of this clone. The chain's CDR3 is CASSQEWQDYGYTF. CDR3 nucleotides: TGTGCCAGCAGCCAAGAGTGGCAGGACTATGGCTACACCTTC. J is TRBJ1-2 and V is TRBV4-2, with no clear D. The germline CDR1 and CDR2 sequences are LGHNA and YNFKEQ. Trimming stripped 0 bases from V and 3 bases from J, with 8 bases between. This CDR3 has 14 amino acids.

V and J are TRBV30 and TRBJ1-2; tentatively, D is TRBD1 (6 bases). The germline V gene has CDR1 GTSNPN and CDR2 SVGIG (reference sequence). The CDR3 has 14 residues. Trimming removed 0 bases from V and 8 bases from J, with 16 bases in between. The CDR3 reads CAWSVNGGLGGYTF. The CDR3 region has the DNA TGTGCCTGGAGTGTAAATGGGGGCCTGGGGGGCTACACCTTC.

The chain combines TRBV18 with TRBJ2-2; D unclear. This CDR3 has 15 residues. Trimming removed 3 bases at V and 7 bases at J, with 15 bases between. CDR1 is KGHSH and CDR2 is LQKENI in the germline V gene. The CDR3 here is CASSPDLKRIGELFF. Written as DNA, the CDR3 is TGTGCCAGCTCACCTGACTTAAAGCGCATCGGGGAGCTGTTTTTT. Filled out from reference TRBV18 and TRBJ2-2, the complete variable domain reads NAGVMQNPRHLVRRRGQEARLRCSPMKGHSHVYWYRQLPEEGLKFMVYLQKENIIDESGMPKERFSAEFPKEGPSILRIQQVVRGDSAAYFCASSPDLKRIGELFFGEGSRLTVL.